These T cell receptor beta chains were read from a single sample in a study of cytomegalovirus exposure and HLA in healthy donors. Method: immunoSEQ multiplex PCR; TCRdb's copy keeps in-frame clones and lacks some. The sample lists 100,000 to 150,000 clones; just under 80% were seen once. Material for sequencing was PBMCs. The receptors derive from a woman aged 18 to 35 in good health and CMV-seronegative. Both conserved end residues are part of each CDR3. The D gene is left open where the match is weak. Only part of the rows carry a size: once, few, many, or a class if the clone is expanded.

>TRBV28|TRBJ1-2|NA|NA
CASSLRERYSF
TGTGCCAGCAGTTTAAGGGAGCGGTACAGCTTC
>TRBV30|TRBJ1-3|NA|TRBD1
CAWERTGIGNTIYF
TGTGCCTGGGAGCGGACAGGGATTGGAAACACCATATATTTT
>TRBV5-8|TRBJ2-7|few|NA
CASSDGQTMSSYEQYF
TGTGCCAGCAGTGACGGACAGACCATGAGCTCCTACGAGCAGTACTTC
>TRBV7-8|TRBJ2-1|NA|TRBD2
CASSLESTSVYNEQFF
TGTGCCAGCAGCTTAGAGAGCACTAGCGTGTACAATGAGCAGTTCTTC
>TRBV7-2|TRBJ2-7|NA|TRBD2
CASSLGTSGRTTPYEQYF
TGTGCCAGCAGCCTCGGGACTAGCGGGAGAACCACCCCCTACGAGCAGTACTTC
>TRBV10-2|TRBJ1-1|NA|TRBD1
CASSESGRGTGGGTGPEAFF
TGCGCCAGCAGTGAGTCGGGTAGGGGAACAGGGGGCGGAACAGGTCCTGAAGCTTTCTTT
>TRBV5-6|TRBJ2-3|NA|NA
CASSLGDYTQYF
TGTGCCAGCAGCTTAGGGGATTATACGCAGTATTTT
>TRBV19|TRBJ1-4|medium-sized|TRBD1
CASSLPVGTGGFLFF
TGTGCCAGTAGTCTCCCTGTCGGGACAGGGGGCTTTCTGTTTTTT
>TRBV9|TRBJ2-1|NA|TRBD2
CASSTRPSGSSYNEQFF
TGTGCCAGCAGCACCCGTCCTAGCGGGAGCTCCTACAATGAGCAGTTCTTC
>TRBV5-4|TRBJ1-1|NA|NA
CASSPSEGAEAFF
TGTGCCAGCAGCCCCTCAGAGGGGGCTGAAGCTTTCTTT
>TRBV15|TRBJ2-7|NA|TRBD2
CATSRLAGDSYEQYF
TGTGCCACCAGCCGACTAGCGGGAGATTCCTACGAGCAGTACTTC
>TRBV5-4|TRBJ2-2|NA|TRBD2
CASSLGGGGNTGELFF
TGTGCCAGCAGCTTGGGGGGGGGAGGAAACACCGGGGAGCTGTTTTTT
>TRBV15|TRBJ2-1|NA|NA
CATSRGGRLSYNEQFF
TGTGCCACCAGCAGAGGAGGGAGGCTCTCCTACAATGAGCAGTTCTTC
>TRBV5-1|TRBJ2-5|NA|TRBD1
CASSPGQGETQYF
TGCGCCAGCAGCCCCGGACAGGGGGAGACCCAGTACTTC
>TRBV30|TRBJ2-1|NA|NA
CAWSHYEGSNEQFF
TGTGCCTGGAGCCATTATGAGGGATCCAATGAGCAGTTCTTC
>TRBV27|TRBJ2-5|NA|TRBD2
CASSLHSRAGGLPEGTQYF
TGTGCCAGCAGTCTACACAGCAGGGCGGGAGGCCTCCCGGAGGGGACCCAGTACTTC
>TRBV5-6|TRBJ2-5|NA|NA
CASSWQYGSQETQYF
TGTGCCAGCAGCTGGCAGTATGGGAGTCAAGAGACCCAGTACTTC
>TRBV4-1|TRBJ1-1|NA|NA
CASSQGQVNTEAFF
TGCGCCAGCAGCCAAGGACAGGTGAACACTGAAGCTTTCTTT
>TRBV14|TRBJ2-1|NA|NA
CASGGMVEQFF
TGTGCCAGCGGGGGGATGGTAGAGCAGTTCTTC
>TRBV6-5|TRBJ1-5|NA|NA
CASSYELYQPQHF
TGTGCCAGCAGTTACGAACTTTATCAGCCCCAGCATTTT